A single sample is the source of the 7 T cell receptor beta chains below, sequenced in a study of T cells in Graves' hyperthyroidism and ophthalmopathy. Researchers amplified the TCR beta CDR3 regions from RNA transcripts. An initial round of RT-PCR targeting the TCR CDR3 relied on the HTBI primer set. TCRdb independently ran MiXCR on the multiplex PCR reads; one entry per CDR3 protein. The table shows 500,000 to 600,000 distinct CDR3 sequences, with just under 20% occurring only once. Sequenced material: blood. The receptor set was obtained from a middle-aged man with Graves' ophthalmopathy.

At least ten counts were recorded for this clonotype. V gene TRBV2 combines with J gene TRBJ2-2, with D tentatively TRBD2 (6 bases). The CDR3 has 16 amino acids. Per the germline V gene, CDR1 is SNHLY and CDR2 is FYNNEI. V was clipped by 9 bases and J by 4 bases, with 21 bases between them. In DNA, the CDR3 is TGTGCCAGGGATGCGGGGCAAGGGGTAATCACCGGGGAGCTGTTTTTT. Its translation: CARDAGQGVITGELFF.

This chain links TRBV28 with TRBJ1-1, with D maybe TRBD1 (5 bases). V was shortened by 6 bases and J by 1 base, with 18 bases between the two germline ends. Per germline, CDR1 MDHEN and CDR2 SYDVKM. The CDR3 contains 16 residues. The CDR3 protein is CASSLIRGRTNTEAFF. The DNA of the CDR3 is TGTGCCAGCAGCTTAATAAGGGGACGGACGAACACTGAAGCTTTCTTT.

This clonotype was observed a handful of times. The chain has TRBV7-2 and TRBJ2-6; the D is unclear. The CDR3 loop spans 18 amino acids. Germline assignment: CDR1 SGHTA and CDR2 FQGNSA. V lost 5 bases and J lost 4, with 21 bases in between. The CDR3 DNA follows: TGTGCCAGCAGCCCCTCCCCGTTAAGGGCGCGAGGGGCCAACGTCCTGACTTTC. Amino acid sequence: CASSPSPLRARGANVLTF.

J is TRBJ2-5 and V is TRBV25-1, with D maybe TRBD1 (6 bases). Looked up from germline, CDR1 is MGHDK and CDR2 is SYGVNS. There are 15 residues in the CDR3. V lost 4 bases to trimming and J lost 10 bases, with 22 bases between them. For the CDR3, the DNA is TGTGCCAGCAGTGCCAAAAGTCTGCACAGGGATGGCCAGTACTTC. Protein: CASSAKSLHRDGQYF.

The CDR3: CASSPRARTYNEQFF. As DNA, the CDR3 is TGTGCCAGCTCACCACGAGCGAGAACCTACAATGAGCAGTTCTTC. The J gene is TRBJ2-1, the V gene TRBV18, with D unresolved. The CDR3 contains 15 residues. Trimming removed 1 base from V and 2 bases from J, with 9 bases in between. CDR1 is KGHSH, CDR2 LQKENI, per germline.

The chain's CDR3 is CATVLQGGNYGYTF. Written as DNA, the CDR3 is TGTGCCACCGTGTTACAGGGAGGGAACTATGGCTACACCTTC. The rearrangement links TRBV7-9 to TRBJ1-2; D may be TRBD1 (6 bases). Trimming removed 10 bases from V and 2 bases from J, with 17 bases in between. This CDR3 spans 14 amino acids. Looked up from germline, CDR1 is SEHNR and CDR2 is FQNEAQ (reference sequence).

This clonotype was detected ten times or more. The rearrangement joins TRBV3-1 to TRBJ2-7; 8 nucleotides agree with TRBD2. The trim removed 1 base at V and 2 bases at J, leaving 1 base unmatched. This CDR3 has 14 residues. CDR1 is LGHDT and CDR2 is YNNKEL in the germline V gene (reference sequence). CDR3 loop: CASSQGTSPYEQYF. The CDR3 DNA is TGTGCCAGCAGCCAAGGGACTAGCCCCTACGAGCAGTACTTC.